Sequencing of this T cell receptor (beta chain) was carried out in a study of cytomegalovirus exposure and HLA in healthy donors. CDR1 is SGDLS and CDR2 is YYNGEE in the germline V gene. The CDR3 totals 16 residues. V shed 0 bases and J shed 7 bases, with 16 bases lying between them. The data were produced by immunoSEQ multiplex PCR, yet TCRdb's version contains in-frame clones alone and is incomplete. This sample has around 150,000 clones, with approximately 81% found just once. Sequenced sample: PBMCs. The TCR was taken from a man aged 30-40 years in good health and CMV-seropositive. This chain links TRBV9 with TRBJ1-4; possible D gene TRBD1, 6 bases. This CDR3 reads CASSVEDGRGGEKLFF. Here the CDR3 DNA reads TGTGCCAGCAGCGTAGAAGACGGCAGGGGCGGTGAAAAACTGTTTTTT.